These 21 T cell receptor beta chains share one sample of origin, sequenced in a study of spatial heterogeneity in lung cancer. Whole-study results and caveats: It was found that expanded intratumoral alpha and beta TCR counts tracked tumor mutation counts.

One entry per CDR3 protein results from TCRdb running MiXCR on the 5' RACE reads. The sample includes 4,200 or so distinct CDR3 sequences, approximately 9% of them seen just once. These TCRs are of unknown antigen specificity. Time point given: sample taken at primary tumor resection. The material was lung tumor tissue, obtained at surgery. The receptors stem from a male donor with early-stage non-small cell lung cancer.

Relative to its sample, this clonotype is medium-sized. J is TRBJ2-6 and V is TRBV5-1; TRBD2 agrees at 9 bases. There are 16 residues in the CDR3. Germline V gene lookup returns CDR1 SGHRS and CDR2 YFSETQ. The J segment lost 2 bases and the V segment lost 0 bases, leaving 0 bases of the junction unmatched. Here the CDR3 reads CASSLVAGAGANVLTF. The CDR3 DNA reads TGCGCCAGCAGCTTGGTAGCGGGGGCTGGGGCCAACGTCCTGACTTTC.

This clonotype is labeled as medium-sized (0.01 to 0.1%). The chain carries TRBV5-1 and TRBJ2-5, with D perhaps matching TRBD1 (5 bases). Germline CDR1 SGHRS, CDR2 YFSETQ. The CDR3 has 14 residues. Trimming stripped 0 bases from V and 5 bases from J, with 11 bases between. As DNA, the CDR3 is TGCGCCAGCAGCTTGGGGGGCATTTTGGAGACCCAGTACTTC. Protein sequence: CASSLGGILETQYF. The entire variable domain, with the rest obtained from reference TRBV5-1 and TRBJ2-5, is as follows: KAGVTQTPRYLIKTRGQQVTLSCSPISGHRSVSWYQQTPGQGLQFLFEYFSETQRNKGNFPGRFSGRQFSNSRSEMNVSTLELGDSALYLCASSLGGILETQYFGPGTRLLVL.

This clonotype is termed medium-sized. An end of the junction does not agree with germline; a read error may underlie this. The rearrangement joins TRBV7-8 to TRBJ2-1; TRBD1 might be the D (5 bases). The CDR3 contains 13 residues. The germline gives CDR1 SGHVS, CDR2 FQNEAQ. Written as DNA, the CDR3 is TGTGCCAGCAGCCATACCACCTGGGAAACAGGAGTCTTC. It encodes CASSHTTWETGVF.

This chain connects TRBV5-1 to TRBJ1-5; 10 bases agree with TRBD1. The CDR3 covers 15 residues. Trimming removed 3 bases from V and 7 bases from J; junction bases left unmatched: 7. CDR1 SGHRS and CDR2 YFSETQ come from the germline V gene. The DNA of the CDR3 is TGCGCCAGCAGCTGGGGGACAGGGGCAGGCCAGCCCCAGCATTTT. Its protein is CASSWGTGAGQPQHF.

Relative to its sample, this clonotype is medium-sized. The chain is built from TRBV30 and TRBJ1-6, with TRBD1 matching over 7 bases. V shed 4 bases and J 7 bases; nucleotides not matched to a gene: 13. The CDR3 has 16 residues. Per the germline V gene, CDR1 is GTSNPN and CDR2 is SVGIG (reference sequence). In DNA form, the CDR3 reads TGTGCCTGGAACCTGCACTCCGGGACAGCAAATTCACCCCTCCACTTT. This translates into CAWNLHSGTANSPLHF.

This clonotype is medium-sized in the sample. The J gene is TRBJ2-5, the V gene TRBV29-1, with 10 bases matching TRBD2. In germline, CDR1 is SQVTM, CDR2 ANQGSEA. J was trimmed by 1 base and V by 6 bases; bases with no gene match: 11. CDR3 size: 16 residues. CDR3 loop: CSVDKSLAGTQETQYF. The CDR3 DNA sequence: TGCAGCGTGGATAAGTCACTAGCGGGAACCCAAGAGACCCAGTACTTC.

This clonotype was seen only a few times. V is TRBV20-1 and J is TRBJ2-3; D is unresolved. The CDR3 length is 16 residues. Germline loops: CDR1 DFQATT, CDR2 SNEGSKA (reference sequence). Trimming left V 2 bases short and J 2 bases short, with 17 bases between. CDR3 DNA: TGCAGTGCTAGATCACCGAACCTAAATATCACAGATACGCAGTATTTT. Translating gives CSARSPNLNITDTQYF.

By its share, this clonotype is medium-sized. This sequence joins TRBV2 and TRBJ1-5; 10 nucleotides line up with TRBD1. From germline, CDR1 is SNHLY and CDR2 FYNNEI. V lost 5 bases to trimming and J lost 2 bases; unmatched junction nucleotides: 3. This CDR3 is built from 15 residues. The CDR3: CASSRQGAGNQPQHF. CDR3 nucleotides: TGTGCCAGCAGTAGACAGGGGGCTGGCAATCAGCCCCAGCATTTT.

This clonotype is labeled medium-sized. The chain links TRBV4-2 to TRBJ1-2; a weak D match, TRBD1 (5 bases). CDR1 and CDR2 (germline): LGHNA, YNFKEQ. The CDR3 is 17 residues long. V lost 0 bases and J lost 0, with 14 bases in between. This CDR3 reads CASSQELAGDSNYGYTF. As DNA, the CDR3 is TGTGCCAGCAGCCAAGAATTGGCGGGGGATTCTAACTATGGCTACACCTTC.

This clonotype ranks as medium-sized (0.01 to 0.1%). The V and J genes are TRBV6-1 and TRBJ1-3; D remains unclear. V was trimmed by 6 bases and J by 6 bases, leaving 15 bases between them. Germline V lookup: CDR1 MNHNS, CDR2 SASEGT. The CDR3 spans 14 residues. The CDR3 nucleotides read TGTGCCAGCAGACCCGCGGGAGAGGCAAACACCATATATTTT. It specifies CASRPAGEANTIYF.

The chain uses TRBV7-8 and TRBJ1-6; no reliable D call. Germline loops: CDR1 SGHVS, CDR2 FQNEAQ. V was clipped by 4 bases and J by 5 bases, with 12 bases between them. This CDR3 is 15 amino acids long. The CDR3 nucleotides are TGTGCCAGCAGCTCTAGCGGTAGCGATAATTCACCCCTCCACTTT. Its translation: CASSSSGSDNSPLHF.

The table lists this clonotype with many counts. The CDR3: CSARSAGNPYEQYF. CDR3 nucleotide sequence: TGCAGTGCTAGGTCGGCGGGAAATCCCTACGAGCAGTACTTC. V and J are TRBV20-1 and TRBJ2-7, with D maybe TRBD2 (6 bases). The V end was cut by 3 bases, the J end by 2 bases, with 14 bases between. Germline-derived CDR1 and CDR2 are DFQATT and SNEGSKA (reference sequence). The length of the CDR3 is 14 residues.

By its share, this clonotype is medium-sized. The rearrangement joins TRBV2 to TRBJ1-5, with TRBD1 matching over 10 bases. The CDR3 is 16 amino acids. With 4 bases clipped from V and 6 bases from J, the junction kept 9 bases outside the gene matches. Germline V gene lookup returns CDR1 SNHLY and CDR2 FYNNEI. The CDR3 spells CASSGRSGQGSQPQHF. CDR3 in DNA: TGTGCCAGCAGTGGCCGATCGGGACAGGGGTCTCAGCCCCAGCATTTT.

This clonotype is large within its sample. This chain uses TRBV20-1 with TRBJ2-6; 9 positions match TRBD1. V dropped 2 bases and J dropped 2; count of bases not matched to a gene: 10. The germline V gene encodes CDR1 DFQATT and CDR2 SNEGSKA (reference sequence). This CDR3 contains 18 residues. CDR3 protein: CSARSFGQGLTGANVLTF. The CDR3 DNA reads TGCAGTGCTAGATCCTTCGGACAGGGGCTTACTGGGGCCAACGTCCTGACTTTC.

This clonotype ranks as medium-sized. The genes are TRBV5-4 and TRBJ2-1; TRBD2 agrees at 15 bases. Trimming took 3 bases from V and 3 from J; bases not matched to a gene: 4. The CDR3 sequence is 17 residues long. The germline V gene has CDR1 SGHNT and CDR2 YYREEE (reference sequence). The CDR3 DNA reads as TGTGCCAGCAGCTGGGGGACTAGCGGGAGGATCTACAATGAGCAGTTCTTC. Protein product: CASSWGTSGRIYNEQFF. The full variable domain, rest sourced from reference TRBV5-4 and TRBJ2-1, is ETGVTQSPTHLIKTRGQQVTLRCSSQSGHNTVSWYQQALGQGPQFIFQYYREEENGRGNFPPRFSGLQFPNYSSELNVNALELDDSALYLCASSWGTSGRIYNEQFFGPGTRLTVL.

This clonotype is labeled as medium-sized. The chain combines TRBV6-6 with TRBJ1-5; 11 bases are shared with TRBD1. This CDR3 is built from 16 residues. Germline CDR1 reads MNHNY; CDR2 reads SVGAGI (reference sequence). V lost 2 bases to trimming and J lost 6 bases; unmatched junction nucleotides: 6. Here the CDR3 reads CASSYGTGGIGQPQHF. DNA of the CDR3: TGTGCCAGCAGTTACGGGACAGGGGGTATTGGTCAGCCCCAGCATTTT.

This clonotype was observed many times. V usage is TRBV5-1 and J usage is TRBJ1-6; 10 bases align to TRBD1. V shed 3 bases and J 8 bases; nucleotides not matched to a gene: 2. Germline-derived CDR1 and CDR2 are SGHRS and YFSETQ. The CDR3 loop spans 14 amino acids. DNA for the CDR3: TGCGCCAGCAGCTCCGGGACAGGGGATTCACCCCTCCACTTT. Protein: CASSSGTGDSPLHF.

This clonotype has ten or more counts. The V gene is TRBV3-1, the J gene TRBJ2-3; D is unresolved. Germline V CDR1 and CDR2: LGHDT, YNNKEL (reference sequence). The CDR3 runs 14 residues. Trimming cost V 4 bases and J 3 bases, with 11 bases left between them. The CDR3 DNA reads as TGTGCCAGCAGCCGGACCTTAAGGACAGATACGCAGTATTTT. This translates into CASSRTLRTDTQYF.

In its sample, this clonotype ranks as medium-sized (0.01 to 0.1%). This chain uses TRBV20-1 with TRBJ1-1; D ambiguous. V dropped 3 bases and J dropped 8 bases, with 10 bases sitting between them. The CDR3 runs to 11 residues. Germline V lookup: CDR1 DFQATT, CDR2 SNEGSKA (reference sequence). CDR3 nucleotide sequence: TGCAGTGCTAGTTGGCGGAACGAAGCTTTCTTT. Translated, it gives CSASWRNEAFF.

This clonotype counts as medium-sized (0.01 to 0.1%). This chain joins TRBV6-5 and TRBJ1-6, with a tentative D call TRBD1 (6 bases). V dropped 5 bases and J dropped 6 bases, with 20 bases sitting between them. Per the germline V gene, CDR1 is MNHEY and CDR2 is SVGAGI. This CDR3 is built from 17 residues. DNA for the CDR3: TGTGCCAGCAGTACCCTGGGGGGCAGGAGGCTTAATTCACCCCTCCACTTT. Residues: CASSTLGGRRLNSPLHF.

By its share, this clonotype is medium-sized (0.01 to 0.1%). This chain connects TRBV6-1 to TRBJ2-1; no clear D gene. CDR1 is MNHNS and CDR2 is SASEGT in the germline V gene. Trimming shortened V by 2 bases and J by 5 bases, and 7 bases separated the two germline ends. The CDR3 extends over 13 amino acids. This chain's CDR3 is CASSESKNNEQFF. The CDR3 DNA reads as TGTGCCAGCAGTGAATCCAAAAACAATGAGCAGTTCTTC.